A single sample gave rise to the 18 T cell receptor beta chains below, sequenced in a study of OX40 agonist ivuxolimab in advanced cancers. Clones were read by immunoSEQ multiplex PCR, and TCRdb kept only the in-frame ones, dropping some. Among around 64,000 clones listed, around nine tenths were seen once. The sequencing used CD4+ or CD8+ T cells sorted from blood, collected in a trial of the OX40 agonist ivuxolimab. These receptors all stem from an adult with an advanced solid tumor such as melanoma, head and neck, liver or kidney cancer.

The gene calls are TRBV11-2 and TRBJ2-7; tentative D call: TRBD1 (5 bases). The germline gives CDR1 SGHAT, CDR2 FQNNGV. V lost 2 bases, J lost 1 base, and 12 bases lay in between. CDR3 length: 15 residues. CDR3 in amino acids: CASSLHQGPSYEQYF. In nucleotides, the CDR3 is TGTGCCAGCAGCTTACACCAGGGTCCTTCCTACGAGCAGTACTTC.

The chain combines TRBV5-6 with TRBJ2-7; 9 bases are shared with TRBD2. Trimming cost V 0 bases and J 6 bases; bases outside gene matches: 16. The germline gives CDR1 SGHDT, CDR2 YYEEEE. CDR3 length: 18 residues. CDR3 in DNA: TGTGCCAGCAGCTTGGCAGGCGGGGGGGATATACTCTTCTCCGAGCAGTACTTC. This sequence encodes CASSLAGGGDILFSEQYF.

This rearrangement joins TRBV5-6 to TRBJ2-1; TRBD2 aligns across 11 bases. Per the germline V gene, CDR1 is SGHDT and CDR2 is YYEEEE. This CDR3 spans 14 amino acids. Trimming cost V 6 bases and J 5 bases; bases outside gene matches: 4. The DNA for the CDR3 is TGTGCCAGCACCGGGACTAGCGGCCACAATGAGCAGTTCTTC. Amino acid sequence: CASTGTSGHNEQFF. The full variable domain, completed using reference TRBV5-6 and TRBJ2-1, is DAGVTQSPTHLIKTRGQQVTLRCSPKSGHDTVSWYQQALGQGPQFIFQYYEEEERQRGNFPDRFSGHQFPNYSSELNVNALLLGDSALYLCASTGTSGHNEQFFGPGTRLTVL.

This chain joins TRBV10-1 and TRBJ1-4, with 7 bases identical to TRBD1. Trimming took 8 bases from V and 3 from J; bases not matched to a gene: 3. This CDR3 is 13 amino acids long. From germline, CDR1 is WNHNN and CDR2 SYGVQD (reference sequence). CDR3 coding DNA: TGCGCCAGCTCCGGACAGGCTAATGAAAAACTGTTTTTT. This translates into CASSGQANEKLFF.

The CDR3 protein is CAVIEAVYGYTF. CDR3 DNA: TGTGCCGTCATCGAGGCAGTCTATGGCTACACCTTC. This chain links TRBV2 with TRBJ1-2; D gene unclear. The CDR3 runs 12 residues. V lost 11 bases and J 4 bases, leaving 14 bases between the germline ends. CDR1 is SNHLY and CDR2 is FYNNEI in the germline V gene.

V gene TRBV7-9 combines with J gene TRBJ2-3; 7 bases match TRBD1. Germline trimming cut 3 bases from V and 5 bases from J; bases unmatched to any gene: 11. CDR3 length: 16 amino acids. Germline CDR1 SEHNR, CDR2 FQNEAQ (reference sequence). The CDR3 bases are TGTGCCAGCAGCTTCAGGGACAGCGGCCAAAAAGATACGCAGTATTTT. Translated, it gives CASSFRDSGQKDTQYF.

The rearrangement links TRBV13 to TRBJ2-3; D possibly corresponds to TRBD1 (9 bases). The germline CDR1 and CDR2 sequences are PRHDT and FYEKMQ (reference sequence). The CDR3 covers 16 residues. V lost 7 bases, J lost 1 base, and 18 bases lay in between. CDR3 sequence reads: CASKRGRTGGTDTQYF. In DNA form, the CDR3 reads TGTGCCAGCAAGCGGGGGCGGACAGGGGGCACAGATACGCAGTATTTT.

The V and J genes are TRBV6-9 and TRBJ1-1; possibly TRBD1 for D (6 bases). Germline V gives CDR1 MNHGY, CDR2 SVAAGI. CDR3 length: 14 residues. The germline V and J ends were trimmed by 4 bases and 4 bases, with 13 bases remaining between them. CDR3 residues: CASSSSGEATEAFF. As DNA, the CDR3 is TGTGCCAGCAGTTCGTCAGGGGAGGCCACTGAAGCTTTCTTT.

The chain recombines TRBV7-9 with TRBJ1-5; TRBD1 matches 7 bases. The trim removed 5 bases at V and 2 bases at J, leaving 3 bases unmatched. Germline CDR1 reads SEHNR; CDR2 reads FQNEAQ (reference sequence). The CDR3 extends over 14 amino acids. For the CDR3, the DNA is TGTGCCAGCAGCACCACAGGGGGCAATCAGCCCCAGCATTTT. It codes for CASSTTGGNQPQHF. Based on the CDR3 plus reference TRBV7-9 and TRBJ1-5, the full variable domain is DTGVSQNPRHKITKRGQNVTFRCDPISEHNRLYWYRQTLGQGPEFLTYFQNEAQLEKSRLLSDRFSAERPKGSFSTLEIQRTEQGDSAMYLCASSTTGGNQPQHFGDGTRLSIL.

The V and J genes are TRBV7-2 and TRBJ2-7; 8 bases map to TRBD2. The germline V gene encodes CDR1 SGHTA and CDR2 FQGNSA. The CDR3 length is 13 residues. With V trimmed by 5 bases and J by 2 bases, 2 bases remained unmatched. The CDR3 sequence: CASSAGGPYEQYF. CDR3 in DNA: TGTGCCAGCAGCGCGGGGGGTCCCTACGAGCAGTACTTC.

The J gene is TRBJ2-7, the V gene TRBV10-2; 7 bases are a match to TRBD2. This CDR3 has 17 amino acids. Germline V gene sequence: CDR1 WSHSY, CDR2 SAAADI. Trimming took 4 bases from V and 1 from J; bases not matched to a gene: 13. The CDR3: CASSAEERGGLSYEQYF. In nucleotides, the CDR3 is TGCGCCAGCAGTGCAGAGGAGCGGGGAGGTCTTTCCTACGAGCAGTACTTC.

The chain recombines TRBV28 with TRBJ1-2; unclear D gene. Germline V gene data show CDR1 as MDHEN and CDR2 as SYDVKM. V was clipped by 8 bases and J by 6 bases, with 7 bases between them. This CDR3 comprises 10 residues. CDR3 sequence reads: CASSGHGYTF. In nucleotides, the CDR3 is TGTGCCAGCTCTGGGCATGGCTACACCTTC.

To note about this clone: An end of the junction differs from the germline gene, which may be a read error. The chain is built from TRBV5-1 and TRBJ2-7; D may be TRBD2 (5 bases). This CDR3 spans 15 amino acids. Germline V lookup: CDR1 SGHRS, CDR2 YFSETQ. The CDR3 reads CASSLGSWEAYEQYF. CDR3 in DNA: TGCGCCAGCAGTTTGGGGAGCTGGGAAGCTTACGAGCAGTACTTC.

The chain is built from TRBV6-6 and TRBJ1-1; D remains unclear. The germline gives CDR1 MNHNY, CDR2 SVGAGI (reference sequence). This CDR3 contains 14 residues. V was trimmed by 5 bases and J by 4 bases, leaving 14 bases between them. In DNA, the CDR3 is TGTGCCAGCAGTCGAAACCCGGTGGTCACTGAAGCTTTCTTT. This codes for CASSRNPVVTEAFF.

The V gene is TRBV5-6, the J gene TRBJ2-7; D not resolved. V lost 4 bases and J 2 bases, leaving 10 bases between the germline ends. The CDR3 consists of 13 residues. Germline-derived CDR1 and CDR2 are SGHDT and YYEEEE. The CDR3 sequence: CASSKRTPYEQYF. CDR3 in DNA: TGTGCCAGCAGCAAAAGAACGCCCTACGAGCAGTACTTC.

The V call is TRBV9, the J call TRBJ2-7, with D unresolved. Trimming pared 5 bases from V and 5 bases from J, leaving 14 bases between. CDR3 length: 13 amino acids. CDR1 and CDR2 (germline): SGDLS, YYNGEE. The CDR3 DNA reads TGTGCCAGCAGTTTTGGCAATCCGGACGAGCAGTACTTC. Protein: CASSFGNPDEQYF.

This rearrangement joins TRBV6-5 to TRBJ2-1, with D unclear. This CDR3 is 12 amino acids long. Per the germline V gene, CDR1 is MNHEY and CDR2 is SVGAGI. V was clipped by 2 bases and J by 7 bases, with 6 bases between them. DNA of the CDR3: TGTGCCAGCAGTTACATAGGGAATGAGCAGTTCTTC. This sequence encodes CASSYIGNEQFF.

The J gene is TRBJ2-7, the V gene TRBV29-1, with 9 bases aligning to TRBD2. CDR3 length equals 14 residues. J lost 3 bases, V lost 3 bases, and 6 bases had no gene match. Germline V gene data show CDR1 as SQVTM and CDR2 as ANQGSEA. The CDR3 bases are TGCAGCGTTGATAGCGGGGGTCCCGGCTACGAGCAGTACTTC. Protein sequence: CSVDSGGPGYEQYF.